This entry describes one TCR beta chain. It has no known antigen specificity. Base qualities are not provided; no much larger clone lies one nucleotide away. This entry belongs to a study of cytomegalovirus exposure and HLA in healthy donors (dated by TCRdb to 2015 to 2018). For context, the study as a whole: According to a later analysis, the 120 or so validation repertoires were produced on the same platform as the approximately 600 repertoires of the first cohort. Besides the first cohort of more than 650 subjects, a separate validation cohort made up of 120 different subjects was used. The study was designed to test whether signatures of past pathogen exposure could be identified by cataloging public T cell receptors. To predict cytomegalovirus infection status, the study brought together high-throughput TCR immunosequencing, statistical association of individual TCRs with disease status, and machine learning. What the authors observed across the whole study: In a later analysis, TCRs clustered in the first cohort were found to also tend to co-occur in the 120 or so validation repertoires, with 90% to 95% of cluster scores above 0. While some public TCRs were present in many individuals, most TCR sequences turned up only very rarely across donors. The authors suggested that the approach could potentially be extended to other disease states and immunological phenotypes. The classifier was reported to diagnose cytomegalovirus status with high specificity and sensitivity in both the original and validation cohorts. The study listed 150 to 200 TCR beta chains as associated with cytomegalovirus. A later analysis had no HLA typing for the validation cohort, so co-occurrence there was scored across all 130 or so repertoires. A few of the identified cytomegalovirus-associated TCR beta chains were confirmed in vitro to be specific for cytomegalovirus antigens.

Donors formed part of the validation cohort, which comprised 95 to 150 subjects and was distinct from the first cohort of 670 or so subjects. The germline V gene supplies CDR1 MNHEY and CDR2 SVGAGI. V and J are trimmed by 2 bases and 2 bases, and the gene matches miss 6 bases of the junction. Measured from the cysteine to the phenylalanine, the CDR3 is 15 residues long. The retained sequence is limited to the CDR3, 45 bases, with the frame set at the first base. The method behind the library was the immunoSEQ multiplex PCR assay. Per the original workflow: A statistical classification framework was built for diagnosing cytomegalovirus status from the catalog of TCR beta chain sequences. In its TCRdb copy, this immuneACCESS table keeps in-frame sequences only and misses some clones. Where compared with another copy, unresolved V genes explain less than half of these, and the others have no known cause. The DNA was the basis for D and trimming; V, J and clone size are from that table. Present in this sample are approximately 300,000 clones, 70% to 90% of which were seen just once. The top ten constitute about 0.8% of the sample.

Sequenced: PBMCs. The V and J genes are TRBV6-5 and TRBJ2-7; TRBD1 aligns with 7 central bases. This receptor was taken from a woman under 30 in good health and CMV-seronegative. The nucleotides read TGTGCCAGCAGTTACAATCACAGGGGCGCCTACGAGCAGTACTTC. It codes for CASSYNHRGAYEQYF.